The clone carrying this TCR beta chain has more than one count but fewer than ten. These data come from a study of T-cell memory formation after mild COVID-19. TCRdb processed the 5' RACE reads anew with MiXCR; each CDR3 protein has one entry. The sample has around 250,000 distinct CDR3 sequences, approximately 10% seen once; the top ten hold approximately 20%. This sequence was found in a man aged 18 to 29 who had mild COVID-19 (a few samples of this study predate the infection). Cell type and time point are not known. Sequenced: PBMCs or a T cell subset sorted from them (not recorded which).

This CDR3 is CASSLGPGASQETQYF. DNA for the CDR3: TGTGCCAGCAGTTTAGGGCCGGGAGCCAGCCAAGAGACCCAGTACTTC. The chain has TRBV12-3 or TRBV12-4 and TRBJ2-5, with D perhaps TRBD2 (6 bases). The length of the CDR3 is 16 residues. Between the trimmed V and J ends, which lost 1 base and 1 base, there was a span of 13 bases.